This entry lists 8 T cell receptor beta chains sequenced from one sample in a study of CD8 T cells in ankylosing spondylitis. Their antigens remain unidentified. Study results and caveats: What seemed typical of ankylosing spondylitis blood was a TCR beta motif built from 8 or 9 highly homologous variants.

One entry per CDR3 protein results from TCRdb running MiXCR on the 5' RACE reads. The sample lists some 220,000 distinct CDR3 sequences, 5.5% to 7.5% occurring once. Sequenced: blood, either unsorted or a sorted T cell fraction (not recorded which). The source is a male donor with ankylosing spondylitis.

This clonotype was seen ten or more times. The chain recombines TRBV28 with TRBJ1-2; D is unresolved. This CDR3 has 13 residues. The germline V gene encodes CDR1 MDHEN and CDR2 SYDVKM. Trimming took 8 bases from V and 7 from J, leaving 17 bases between them. In DNA, the CDR3 is TGTGCCAGCCAACTCCAGGTCCGTAGTGGCTACACCTTC. This sequence encodes CASQLQVRSGYTF.

This clonotype was picked up a small number of times. The CDR3: CASSPPDHYNEQFF. CDR3 sequence (DNA): TGTGCCAGCTCACCACCGGACCATTACAATGAGCAGTTCTTC. J is TRBJ2-1 and V is TRBV18, with D unclear. Germline V gene lookup returns CDR1 KGHSH and CDR2 LQKENI. V lost 0 bases, J lost 4 bases, and 7 bases lay in between. The CDR3 is 14 amino acids.

This clonotype has a count of ten or more. The rearrangement joins TRBV4-1 to TRBJ2-7; TRBD1 or TRBD2 may be the D gene (6 bases each). Germline V gene data show CDR1 as MGHRA and CDR2 as YSYEKL. CDR3 length: 16 amino acids. V dropped 1 base and J dropped 0 bases, with 13 bases sitting between them. The CDR3 coding sequence is TGCGCCAGCAGCCAAGGGGGGGCGACTAGCTCCTACGAGCAGTACTTC. This translates into CASSQGGATSSYEQYF.

This clonotype was seen more than once but under ten times. The chain uses TRBV20-1 and TRBJ1-2, with a tentative D call TRBD1 (5 bases). Germline values: CDR1 DFQATT, CDR2 SNEGSKA (reference sequence). The CDR3 has 14 residues. The V end was cut by 6 bases, the J end by 0 bases, with 14 bases between. In DNA, the CDR3 is TGCAGTGCGGGGGAACAGGCTACTAACTATGGCTACACCTTC. This codes for CSAGEQATNYGYTF.

The chain combines TRBV4-3 with TRBJ1-6; no clear D. The CDR3 spans 13 residues. Trimming took 0 bases from V and 7 from J, leaving 4 bases between them. Germline lookup yields CDR1 LGHNA and CDR2 YSLEER. CDR3 protein: CASSQDMNSPLHF. CDR3 sequence (DNA): TGCGCCAGCAGCCAAGATATGAATTCACCCCTCCACTTT.

This clonotype was counted between two and nine times. The V and J genes are TRBV19 and TRBJ2-1; D unresolved. Germline CDR1 LNHDA, CDR2 SQIVND (reference sequence). V lost 1 base and J lost 8, with 6 bases in between. This CDR3 comprises 12 residues. The CDR3 bases are TGTGCCAGTAGTATAGGTGCCCATGAGCAGTTCTTC. This codes for CASSIGAHEQFF.

This sequence joins TRBV3-1 and TRBJ1-2; D remains ambiguous. V lost 4 bases and J 4 bases, leaving 16 bases between the germline ends. The germline CDR1 and CDR2 sequences are LGHDT and YNNKEL (reference sequence). This CDR3 spans 15 amino acids. In nucleotides, the CDR3 is TGTGCCAGCAGCCCGAATATATGGGAAGGCTATGGCTACACCTTC. This translates into CASSPNIWEGYGYTF.

This clonotype was observed many times. The V call is TRBV20-1, the J call TRBJ1-5, with 8 bases aligning to TRBD1. This CDR3 has 17 residues. CDR1 DFQATT and CDR2 SNEGSKA come from the germline V gene (reference sequence). After removal of 1 base from V and 7 bases from J, the junction contained 15 bases not matched to a gene. CDR3 sequence reads: CSARGINFDRGWQPQHF. The DNA of the CDR3 is TGCAGTGCTAGAGGCATAAACTTTGACAGGGGCTGGCAGCCCCAGCATTTT.